Below are 17 T cell receptor beta chains sequenced from a single sample in a study of Ad26.COV2.S vaccination and SARS-CoV-2 variants. As to treatment: around 19 received Ad26.COV2.S at low or high dose, single or two shots; about 5 received placebo; per-sample allocation not given. Samples came from day 63 after the first vaccine or placebo injection. Only in-frame clones appear in the TCRdb table, and some are missing; sequencing was by immunoSEQ multiplex PCR. Here the sample spans over 400,000 clones, roughly 89% being singletons. The sample was peripheral blood, taken in a trial of Ad26.COV2.S vaccine versus placebo. These receptors were collected from a person between 18 and 65 years old who received the Ad26.COV2.S COVID-19 vaccine or a placebo.

The V call is TRBV3-1 (or the pseudogene TRBV3-2), the J call TRBJ2-5; TRBD1 might be the D (6 bases). Germline CDR1 reads LGHDT; CDR2 reads YNNKEL (reference sequence). Trimming stripped 2 bases from V and 6 bases from J, with 16 bases between. The CDR3 extends over 15 amino acids. Here the CDR3 DNA reads TGTGCCAGCAGCCAAAGACCGGGTTGGGGGCAGACCCAGTACTTC. This gives the protein CASSQRPGWGQTQYF.

CDR3 in DNA: TGTGCCAGCACGCGAGGGCGCACAGATACGCAGTATTTT. It codes for CASTRGRTDTQYF. The V gene is TRBV13, the J gene TRBJ2-3; D is perhaps TRBD2 (5 bases). Deletions cut 7 bases from V and 1 base from J, with 9 bases between. The germline gives CDR1 PRHDT, CDR2 FYEKMQ (reference sequence). The CDR3 length is 13 residues.

This chain joins TRBV7-6 and TRBJ2-1, with D perhaps TRBD1 (6 bases). Trimming took off 6 bases at V and 6 bases at J, with 9 bases between the two ends. Germline assignment: CDR1 SGHVS and CDR2 FNYEAQ. This CDR3 contains 12 residues. The CDR3 DNA reads TGTGCCAGCAGGGGGGCACGCAATGAGCAGTTCTTC. This codes for CASRGARNEQFF.

The rearrangement uses TRBV4-1 and TRBJ2-3; 11 nucleotides match TRBD2. CDR3 length: 17 residues. Germline CDR1 reads MGHRA; CDR2 reads YSYEKL. Trimming took 4 bases from V and 6 from J; bases not matched to a gene: 12. CDR3 amino acids: CASSPLHGLAGRDTQYF. For the CDR3, the DNA is TGCGCCAGCAGCCCCTTACATGGACTAGCGGGTCGCGATACGCAGTATTTT.

The rearrangement links TRBV7-9 to TRBJ2-1; TRBD2 is a possible D gene (6 bases). V shed 1 base and J shed 0 bases, with 13 bases lying between them. CDR3 length equals 17 residues. Germline V gene sequence: CDR1 SEHNR, CDR2 FQNEAQ (reference sequence). CDR3 DNA: TGTGCCAGCAGCTTAGAGTTGCGGGGAAGCTCCTACAATGAGCAGTTCTTC. It specifies CASSLELRGSSYNEQFF.

V usage is TRBV19 and J usage is TRBJ1-1; tentative D call: TRBD1 (5 bases). The CDR3 is 13 amino acids. V lost 5 bases and J lost 2, with 9 bases in between. CDR1 and CDR2 from the germline V gene are LNHDA and SQIVND (reference sequence). The chain's CDR3 is CASSRTINTEAFF. CDR3 bases: TGTGCCAGTAGTCGGACAATCAACACTGAAGCTTTCTTT.

This rearrangement joins TRBV10-3 to TRBJ2-1, with a possible D match to TRBD1 (6 bases). The CDR3 runs 13 residues. CDR1 ENHRY and CDR2 SYGVKD come from the germline V gene. The germline V and J ends were trimmed by 10 bases and 6 bases, with 16 bases remaining between them. CDR3 sequence: CATSRGPFNEQFF. As DNA, the CDR3 is TGTGCCACCAGCAGGGGCCCGTTCAATGAGCAGTTCTTC.

The chain joins TRBV7-9 to TRBJ2-7; D remains unclear. This CDR3 comprises 12 residues. The germline V gene has CDR1 SEHNR and CDR2 FQNEAQ (reference sequence). V was clipped by 4 bases and J by 4 bases, with 8 bases between them. CDR3 protein: CASSSGVYEQYF. In DNA, the CDR3 is TGTGCCAGCAGCTCTGGGGTATACGAGCAGTACTTC.

This chain connects TRBV9 to TRBJ2-4, with TRBD2 matching 8 bases. This CDR3 has 14 amino acids. The germline gives CDR1 SGDLS, CDR2 YYNGEE. V trimming: 3 bases; J trimming: 6 bases; junction bases outside the gene matches: 5. CDR3 DNA sequence: TGTGCCAGCAGCGCGGGAGGGACTTCAAACATTCAGTACTTC. Protein sequence: CASSAGGTSNIQYF.

This clone was seen only once. This chain links TRBV3-1 (or the pseudogene TRBV3-2) with TRBJ1-4; 8 nucleotides line up with TRBD1. V was pared by 6 bases and J by 5 bases, with 8 bases of the junction left unmatched. The CDR3 is 15 residues long. Germline CDR1 reads LGHDT; CDR2 reads YNNKEL (reference sequence). Here the CDR3 reads CASSPWTGTNEKLFF. In DNA, the CDR3 is TGTGCCAGCAGTCCCTGGACAGGGACGAATGAAAAACTGTTTTTT.

The CDR3 reads CASSLGGRGGSYNEQFF. The CDR3 DNA sequence: TGTGCCAGCAGCTTAGGCGGCCGGGGGGGATCCTACAATGAGCAGTTCTTC. The rearrangement uses TRBV13 and TRBJ2-1; 8 positions agree with TRBD2. CDR1 and CDR2 from the germline V gene are PRHDT and FYEKMQ (reference sequence). The junction had 5 bases not matched to a gene; V was cut back by 0 bases and J by 1 base. The CDR3 runs 17 residues.

This clone has just one count. The DNA of the CDR3 is TGCAGTGCTAGTGGGCTCCCGGGACAGGGCTACGGGGAGCTGTTTTTT. It codes for CSASGLPGQGYGELFF. The chain uses TRBV20-1 and TRBJ2-2, with TRBD1 matching 9 bases. CDR1 is DFQATT, CDR2 SNEGSKA, per germline (reference sequence). The CDR3 contains 16 residues. The V and J ends lost 3 bases and 7 bases, in that order; junction bases with no gene match: 12.

This clone appeared a few times. The gene calls are TRBV27 and TRBJ1-5, with TRBD1 as a possible D gene (5 bases). Germline V CDR1 and CDR2: MNHEY, SMNVEV (reference sequence). The ends were cut back, 6 bases at V and 5 bases at J, with 14 bases in the middle. This CDR3 comprises 14 residues. DNA for the CDR3: TGTGCCAGCAGCACCAGGGAGGGATATCAGCCCCAGCATTTT. Translating gives CASSTREGYQPQHF.

The chain carries TRBV9 and TRBJ1-6, with D perhaps TRBD1 (6 bases). Germline lookup yields CDR1 SGDLS and CDR2 YYNGEE. V was shortened by 5 bases and J by 0 bases, with 15 bases between the two germline ends. There are 17 residues in the CDR3. CDR3 nucleotide sequence: TGTGCCAGCAGGGAGGGGGGCGCAAGCTCCTATAATTCACCCCTCCACTTT. Amino acid sequence: CASREGGASSYNSPLHF.

J is TRBJ1-1 and V is TRBV5-1, with D uncertain. This CDR3 region has 15 residues. Trimming took off 4 bases at V and 3 bases at J, with 16 bases between the two ends. Germline CDR1 SGHRS, CDR2 YFSETQ. CDR3 protein: CASSRDFGTYTEAFF. CDR3 coding DNA: TGCGCCAGCAGCAGGGATTTCGGAACTTACACTGAAGCTTTCTTT.

This sequence joins TRBV12-3 or TRBV12-4 and TRBJ2-5; the D gene is possibly TRBD2 (7 bases). This CDR3 spans 12 amino acids. The V end lost 3 bases, the J end lost 9 bases, and 11 bases lay between the germline ends. This chain's CDR3 is CASSFGGGPQYF. For the CDR3, the DNA is TGTGCCAGCAGTTTTGGGGGGGGGCCCCAGTACTTC.

The chain is built from TRBV7-3 and TRBJ2-1; 13 nucleotides line up with TRBD2. V gave up 2 bases and J gave up 0 bases; unmatched junction bases: 10. The germline V gene has CDR1 SGHTA and CDR2 FQGTGA. The CDR3 is 20 amino acids. The CDR3 bases are TGTGCCAGCAGCTTATGGGGGGGACTAGCGGGACCTCTCTCCTACAATGAGCAGTTCTTC. Its translation is CASSLWGGLAGPLSYNEQFF.